The rows below give T cell receptor beta chains drawn from one sample of a study of cytomegalovirus exposure and HLA in healthy donors. This table comes from immunoSEQ multiplex PCR, and its TCRdb copy is limited to in-frame clones, with some not included. The sample has roughly 120,000 clones; 55% to 80% are singletons. The source material was PBMCs. These receptors came from a woman in her 30s in good health and CMV-seronegative. Both conserved end residues are part of each CDR3. Each record gives: clone size, J gene, V gene, D gene, CDR3 protein, CDR3 DNA. The D gene is left open where the match is weak. Only part of the rows carry a size: once, few, many, or a class if the clone is expanded.

clone_size: -; j_call: TRBJ1-2; v_call: TRBV2; d_call: -; cdr3_aa: CASSEPGYTF; cdr3_nt: TGTGCCAGCAGTGAACCGGGCTACACCTTC
clone_size: -; j_call: TRBJ2-3; v_call: TRBV15; d_call: TRBD2; cdr3_aa: CATSRSGGVAHTDTQYF; cdr3_nt: TGTGCCACCAGCAGATCCGGGGGGGTAGCGCACACAGATACGCAGTATTTT
clone_size: -; j_call: TRBJ2-2; v_call: TRBV19; d_call: TRBD1; cdr3_aa: CASSTRQGRGELFF; cdr3_nt: TGTGCCAGTAGTACAAGACAGGGGCGCGGGGAGCTGTTTTTT
clone_size: -; j_call: TRBJ2-7; v_call: TRBV27; d_call: -; cdr3_aa: CASSFGQGYEQYF; cdr3_nt: TGTGCCAGCAGTTTCGGCCAGGGCTACGAGCAGTACTTC
clone_size: -; j_call: TRBJ2-1; v_call: TRBV6-6; d_call: -; cdr3_aa: CASSQNNEQFF; cdr3_nt: TGTGCCAGCAGTCAAAACAATGAGCAGTTCTTC
clone_size: -; j_call: TRBJ1-2; v_call: TRBV29-1; d_call: TRBD1; cdr3_aa: CSVLTGENYGYTF; cdr3_nt: TGCAGCGTCCTGACAGGGGAGAACTATGGCTACACCTTC
clone_size: few; j_call: TRBJ1-2; v_call: TRBV28; d_call: -; cdr3_aa: CASNTRLGHYGYTF; cdr3_nt: TGTGCCAGCAACACCCGGTTGGGGCACTATGGCTACACCTTC
clone_size: few; j_call: TRBJ1-4; v_call: TRBV6-5; d_call: -; cdr3_aa: CASSYSPGASEKLFF; cdr3_nt: TGTGCCAGCAGTTACTCCCCAGGTGCCAGTGAAAAACTGTTTTTT
clone_size: few; j_call: TRBJ2-6; v_call: TRBV4-3; d_call: TRBD1; cdr3_aa: CASSQGDRDGANVLTF; cdr3_nt: TGCGCCAGCAGCCAAGGCGACAGGGACGGGGCCAACGTCCTGACTTTC
clone_size: -; j_call: TRBJ2-7; v_call: TRBV30; d_call: TRBD2; cdr3_aa: CAWRPRLAAGGPGEQYF; cdr3_nt: TGTGCCTGGAGACCCCGATTAGCGGCGGGAGGGCCTGGCGAGCAGTACTTC
clone_size: -; j_call: TRBJ1-3; v_call: TRBV5-1; d_call: TRBD1; cdr3_aa: CASSFGDREVNTIYF; cdr3_nt: TGCGCCAGCAGCTTTGGAGACAGGGAAGTAAACACCATATATTTT
clone_size: once; j_call: TRBJ2-7; v_call: TRBV28; d_call: TRBD2; cdr3_aa: CASRVWSGNSYEQYF; cdr3_nt: TGTGCCAGCAGAGTATGGAGCGGGAATTCCTACGAGCAGTACTTC
clone_size: -; j_call: TRBJ1-2; v_call: TRBV7-3; d_call: TRBD1; cdr3_aa: CASSQARDSVGGYTF; cdr3_nt: TGTGCCAGCAGCCAGGCGAGGGACAGCGTAGGTGGCTACACCTTC
clone_size: -; j_call: TRBJ2-3; v_call: TRBV11-2; d_call: TRBD2; cdr3_aa: CASSLASGANTDTQYF; cdr3_nt: TGTGCCAGCAGCTTAGCCAGCGGGGCGAACACAGATACGCAGTATTTT
clone_size: -; j_call: TRBJ2-3; v_call: TRBV5-1; d_call: TRBD1; cdr3_aa: CASSPGTGTDTQYF; cdr3_nt: TGCGCCAGCAGCCCGGGGACAGGCACAGATACGCAGTATTTT
clone_size: -; j_call: TRBJ2-1; v_call: TRBV7-8; d_call: TRBD1; cdr3_aa: CASSSGQGPYNEQFF; cdr3_nt: TGTGCCAGCAGCTCGGGACAGGGTCCCTACAATGAGCAGTTCTTC
clone_size: -; j_call: TRBJ1-1; v_call: TRBV7-2; d_call: -; cdr3_aa: CASSLRIQKNNEAFF; cdr3_nt: TGTGCCAGCAGCTTAAGAATACAGAAGAACAACGAAGCTTTCTTT
clone_size: -; j_call: TRBJ2-7; v_call: TRBV19; d_call: -; cdr3_aa: CASSIYLGLGYEQYF; cdr3_nt: TGTGCCAGTAGTATATACCTCGGACTCGGATACGAGCAGTACTTC
clone_size: few; j_call: TRBJ2-4; v_call: TRBV5-1; d_call: -; cdr3_aa: CASSSGGGGDKNIQYF; cdr3_nt: TGCGCCAGCAGCTCTGGTGGGGGGGGCGATAAGAACATTCAGTACTTC
clone_size: few; j_call: TRBJ2-7; v_call: TRBV27; d_call: -; cdr3_aa: CASSLYETPYEQYF; cdr3_nt: TGTGCCAGCAGTTTATATGAGACACCATACGAGCAGTACTTC
clone_size: -; j_call: TRBJ1-5; v_call: TRBV4-3; d_call: -; cdr3_aa: CASSQGTGHSNQPQHF; cdr3_nt: TGCGCCAGCAGCCAAGGCACCGGACATAGCAATCAGCCCCAGCATTTT
clone_size: -; j_call: TRBJ2-1; v_call: TRBV9; d_call: TRBD2; cdr3_aa: CASSGALAGSYNEQFF; cdr3_nt: TGTGCCAGCAGCGGGGCTTTAGCGGGATCCTACAATGAGCAGTTCTTC